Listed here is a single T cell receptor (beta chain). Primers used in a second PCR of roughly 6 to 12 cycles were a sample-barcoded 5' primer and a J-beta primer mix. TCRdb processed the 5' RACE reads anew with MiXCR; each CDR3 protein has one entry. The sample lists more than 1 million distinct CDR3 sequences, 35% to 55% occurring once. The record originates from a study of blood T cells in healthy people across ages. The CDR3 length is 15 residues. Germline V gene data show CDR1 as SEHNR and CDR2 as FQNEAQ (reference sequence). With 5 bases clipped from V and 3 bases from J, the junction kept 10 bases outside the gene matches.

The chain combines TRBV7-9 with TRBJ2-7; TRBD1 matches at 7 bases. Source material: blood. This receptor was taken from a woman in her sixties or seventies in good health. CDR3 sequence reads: CASSPPGQVLYEQYF. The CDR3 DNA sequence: TGTGCCAGCAGCCCCCCTGGACAGGTCCTCTACGAGCAGTACTTC.